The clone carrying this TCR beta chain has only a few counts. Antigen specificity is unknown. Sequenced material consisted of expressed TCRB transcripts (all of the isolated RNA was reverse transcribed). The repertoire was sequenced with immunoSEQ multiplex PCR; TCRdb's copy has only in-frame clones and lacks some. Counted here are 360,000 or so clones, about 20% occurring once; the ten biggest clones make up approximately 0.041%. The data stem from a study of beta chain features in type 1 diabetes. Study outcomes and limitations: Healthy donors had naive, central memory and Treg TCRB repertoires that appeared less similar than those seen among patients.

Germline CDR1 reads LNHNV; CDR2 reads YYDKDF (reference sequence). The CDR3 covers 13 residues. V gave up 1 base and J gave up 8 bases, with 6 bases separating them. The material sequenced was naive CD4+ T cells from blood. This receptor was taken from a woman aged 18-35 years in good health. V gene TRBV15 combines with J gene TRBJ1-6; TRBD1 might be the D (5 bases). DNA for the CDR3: TGTGCCACCAGCAGAGGGGGGGATTCACCCCTCCACTTT. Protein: CATSRGGDSPLHF.